The 27 T cell receptor beta chains listed next were all sequenced from one sample in a study of identical twins. MiXCR was run by TCRdb on the 5' RACE reads, yielding one entry per CDR3 protein. The sample yields around 670,000 distinct CDR3 sequences, 6.1% seen once. The source material was naive T cells sorted from blood. The receptors here all came from a man aged 18-30 years in good health.

This clonotype appeared a few times. The J gene is TRBJ2-7, the V gene TRBV5-1, with 9 bases fitting TRBD1. Germline V gene lookup returns CDR1 SGHRS and CDR2 YFSETQ. The V and J ends lost 0 bases and 0 bases, in that order; junction bases with no gene match: 4. This CDR3 spans 16 amino acids. The CDR3 sequence is CASSLVSDRGSYEQYF. As DNA, the CDR3 is TGCGCCAGCAGCTTGGTTTCGGACAGGGGCTCCTACGAGCAGTACTTC. The full variable domain, in which reference TRBV5-1 and TRBJ2-7 provide the parts outside the CDR3, is KAGVTQTPRYLIKTRGQQVTLSCSPISGHRSVSWYQQTPGQGLQFLFEYFSETQRNKGNFPGRFSGRQFSNSRSEMNVSTLELGDSALYLCASSLVSDRGSYEQYFGPGTRLTVT.

This clonotype was counted a few times. J is TRBJ2-2 and V is TRBV27; 7 bases fit TRBD2. The CDR3 totals 16 residues. The germline gives CDR1 MNHEY, CDR2 SMNVEV (reference sequence). V gave up 3 bases and J gave up 4 bases; unmatched junction bases: 8. Here the CDR3 DNA reads TGTGCCAGCAGTTTCATCGGCGGGAGAGGCACCGGGGAGCTGTTTTTT. This sequence encodes CASSFIGGRGTGELFF.

This clonotype was seen a few times. The rearrangement joins TRBV18 to TRBJ1-5; the D is unclear. CDR1 KGHSH and CDR2 LQKENI come from the germline V gene. Trimming shortened V by 2 bases and J by 0 bases, and 11 bases separated the two germline ends. The length of the CDR3 is 16 residues. CDR3 loop: CASSPIDRNSNQPQHF. CDR3 coding DNA: TGTGCCAGCTCACCAATCGACCGGAATAGCAATCAGCCCCAGCATTTT.

This clonotype was seen a handful of times. The rearrangement uses TRBV27 and TRBJ2-7; 8 bases match TRBD1. Germline lookup yields CDR1 MNHEY and CDR2 SMNVEV (reference sequence). V lost 6 bases and J lost 3; bases outside the gene matches: 16. The CDR3 extends over 17 amino acids. In nucleotides, the CDR3 is TGTGCCAGCAGCCACGGGAGCGGCGGGACAGGCGACTACGAGCAGTACGTC. It is translated as CASSHGSGGTGDYEQYV.

This clonotype was counted at least ten times. The chain has TRBV18 and TRBJ2-1, with D uncertain. The length of the CDR3 is 12 residues. Trimming left V 2 bases short and J 5 bases short, with 4 bases between. Germline V gene data show CDR1 as KGHSH and CDR2 as LQKENI. The chain's CDR3 is CASSPANNEQFF. For the CDR3, the DNA is TGTGCCAGCTCACCAGCGAACAATGAGCAGTTCTTC.

This clonotype was observed a few times. This chain joins TRBV25-1 and TRBJ1-1; D uncertain. CDR1 is MGHDK and CDR2 is SYGVNS in the germline V gene. This CDR3 is built from 15 residues. V was trimmed by 6 bases and J by 0 bases, leaving 14 bases between them. The CDR3 region has the DNA TGTGCCAGCAGACCCGGTAAGGGTTTGAACACTGAAGCTTTCTTT. It is translated as CASRPGKGLNTEAFF.

In its sample, this clonotype was seen many times. CDR3 loop: CASSRGESALHF. CDR3 nucleotides: TGTGCCAGCAGCCGGGGGGAATCAGCCCTCCACTTT. This rearrangement joins TRBV12-3 or TRBV12-4 to TRBJ1-6, with a weak D call TRBD1 (5 bases). The CDR3 has 12 residues. V lost 6 bases and J 14 bases, leaving 14 bases between the germline ends.

This clonotype was picked up many times. The CDR3 protein is CASRTSANNEQFF. The CDR3 nucleotides read TGTGCCAGCAGGACTAGCGCTAACAATGAGCAGTTCTTC. J is TRBJ2-1 and V is TRBV2; 8 bases are shared with TRBD2. Germline V CDR1 and CDR2: SNHLY, FYNNEI. The ends lost 6 bases at V and 5 bases at J; junction bases unmatched: 3. The CDR3 contains 13 residues.

This clonotype was found many times. CDR3 nucleotides: TGCGCCAGCAGCCATATGGGAGGGCCTGCGGACTACAATGAGCAGTTCTTC. It specifies CASSHMGGPADYNEQFF. V is TRBV5-1 and J is TRBJ2-1, with 7 bases fitting TRBD2. Germline V gene lookup returns CDR1 SGHRS and CDR2 YFSETQ. CDR3 length equals 17 residues. J lost 3 bases, V lost 4 bases, and 13 bases had no gene match.

This clonotype was counted at least ten times. The V and J genes are TRBV20-1 and TRBJ2-5, with no clear D. CDR3 length: 15 residues. Germline CDR1 DFQATT, CDR2 SNEGSKA (reference sequence). The ends were cut back, 6 bases at V and 4 bases at J, with 21 bases in the middle. CDR3 nucleotides: TGCAGTGCCCGATTCCCAGAGGCAAGGTCAGAGACCCAGTACTTC. Translated, it gives CSARFPEARSETQYF.

This clonotype was observed at least ten times. The chain has TRBV20-1 and TRBJ2-7, with D uncertain. This CDR3 comprises 13 residues. Deletions cut 1 base from V and 7 bases from J, with 14 bases between. CDR1 is DFQATT, CDR2 SNEGSKA, per germline (reference sequence). The CDR3 sequence is CSARVAGRQEQYF. The CDR3, as DNA: TGCAGTGCTAGAGTTGCTGGTCGCCAAGAGCAGTACTTC.

The genes are TRBV6-4 and TRBJ2-1; D is perhaps TRBD1 or TRBD2 (5 bases each). V lost 0 bases, J lost 9 bases, and 30 bases lay in between. Germline V gene sequence: CDR1 MRHNA, CDR2 SNTAGT. CDR3 size: 20 residues. Written as DNA, the CDR3 is TGTGCCAGCAGTGACTCACCATCGACAGACGTTTACCCTTCGGGGATTGAGCAGTTCTTC. This encodes CASSDSPSTDVYPSGIEQFF.

This chain links TRBV7-9 with TRBJ1-4; no firm D call. This CDR3 has 16 residues. Germline V lookup: CDR1 SEHNR, CDR2 FQNEAQ (reference sequence). V shed 0 bases and J shed 3 bases, with 11 bases lying between them. The CDR3 spells CASSLAWRVSNEKLFF. CDR3 DNA sequence: TGTGCCAGCAGCTTAGCTTGGCGGGTCTCTAATGAAAAACTGTTTTTT.

The V call is TRBV5-1, the J call TRBJ1-1; unclear D gene. The germline V gene encodes CDR1 SGHRS and CDR2 YFSETQ. Trimming cost V 1 base and J 1 base, with 5 bases left between them. The CDR3 runs to 13 residues. The CDR3 sequence: CASSLYANTEAFF. CDR3 sequence (DNA): TGCGCCAGCAGCTTGTATGCGAACACTGAAGCTTTCTTT.

This clonotype was observed many times. This sequence joins TRBV20-1 and TRBJ2-1; 10 bases line up with TRBD2. The CDR3 runs 15 residues. V lost 0 bases to trimming and J lost 5 bases; unmatched junction nucleotides: 4. In germline, CDR1 is DFQATT, CDR2 SNEGSKA (reference sequence). The CDR3, as DNA: TGCAGTGCTAGAGACCCGGGACTAGCGAACAATGAGCAGTTCTTC. Encoded protein: CSARDPGLANNEQFF.

This clonotype was seen ten or more times. The chain uses TRBV29-1 and TRBJ2-1; D is possibly TRBD1 (6 bases). Trimming took 7 bases from V and 5 from J, leaving 9 bases between them. CDR3 length: 11 residues. The germline V gene encodes CDR1 SQVTM and CDR2 ANQGSEA. The CDR3, as DNA: TGCAGCGGCTACAGGGACAATGAGCAGTTCTTC. As protein: CSGYRDNEQFF.

This chain uses TRBV21-1 with TRBJ2-7. TRBV21-1 represents a pseudogene. The CDR3 has 12 amino acids. DNA of the CDR3: TGTGCCAGCTTCAACGGGGCCGACGAGCAGTACGTC. Amino acids: CASFNGADEQYV.

CDR3 amino acids: CATSRVARSIQETQYF. The CDR3 DNA reads as TGTGCCACCAGCAGAGTGGCCAGGTCAATCCAAGAGACCCAGTACTTC. The V gene is TRBV15, the J gene TRBJ2-5; D is undetermined. This CDR3 has 16 amino acids. Per the germline V gene, CDR1 is LNHNV and CDR2 is YYDKDF (reference sequence). Trimming removed 1 base from V and 1 base from J, with 13 bases in between.

This clonotype was detected many times. The gene calls are TRBV9 and TRBJ1-4; TRBD1 might be the D (6 bases). CDR1 and CDR2 (germline): SGDLS, YYNGEE. V was clipped by 0 bases and J by 3 bases, with 6 bases between them. The CDR3 extends over 14 amino acids. The CDR3: CASSVEGANEKLFF. In DNA, the CDR3 is TGTGCCAGCAGCGTAGAGGGGGCTAATGAAAAACTGTTTTTT.

A few counts support this clonotype. V gene TRBV15 combines with J gene TRBJ1-5; 8 positions agree with TRBD1. With V trimmed by 3 bases and J by 2 bases, 9 bases remained unmatched. The CDR3 spans 17 residues. The germline V gene has CDR1 LNHNV and CDR2 YYDKDF (reference sequence). The CDR3 DNA is TGTGCCACCAGCAGGGGAGGACAGGGCTATGGCAATCAGCCCCAGCATTTT. Translating gives CATSRGGQGYGNQPQHF.

This clonotype was observed a few times. The V call is TRBV6-1, the J call TRBJ1-2, with D perhaps matching TRBD1 (6 bases). The length of the CDR3 is 13 residues. CDR1 MNHNS and CDR2 SASEGT come from the germline V gene. The V gene lost 5 bases and the J gene lost 7 bases, with 14 bases spanning the gap. CDR3 in DNA: TGTGCCAGCAGTCCGACAGGCTTAGGTGGCTACACCTTC. Amino acid sequence: CASSPTGLGGYTF.

This clonotype was seen only a few times. J is TRBJ2-2 and V is TRBV7-9; D perhaps matches TRBD1 (6 bases). V was cut by 5 bases and J by 6 bases, with 22 bases left in between. Germline V gene data show CDR1 as SEHNR and CDR2 as FQNEAQ (reference sequence). This CDR3 contains 17 residues. CDR3 region: CASSPNPTGWRSGELFF. CDR3 DNA sequence: TGTGCCAGCAGCCCGAATCCTACAGGGTGGCGGTCCGGGGAGCTGTTTTTT.

This clonotype was seen ten or more times. The CDR3 spells CASSPAGSNQPQHF. CDR3 DNA sequence: TGTGCCAGCAGCCCAGCAGGCAGCAATCAGCCCCAGCATTTT. The chain recombines TRBV6-2 or TRBV6-3 with TRBJ1-5, with unresolved D. The V end lost 6 bases, the J end lost 1 base, and 10 bases lay between the germline ends. The CDR3 runs to 14 residues. Germline V CDR1 and CDR2: MNHEY, SVGEGT.

The V and J genes are TRBV20-1 and TRBJ2-1; 13 bases are shared with TRBD2. With V trimmed by 2 bases and J by 0 bases, 7 bases remained unmatched. This CDR3 spans 18 amino acids. Germline loops: CDR1 DFQATT, CDR2 SNEGSKA (reference sequence). In nucleotides, the CDR3 is TGCAGTGCTAGAAAGTGGGGACTAGCGGGACCCTCCTACAATGAGCAGTTCTTC. Translating it yields CSARKWGLAGPSYNEQFF.

In this sample, this clonotype turned up many times. The chain is built from TRBV5-1 and TRBJ2-1, with D maybe TRBD1 (6 bases). The length of the CDR3 is 15 residues. The V and J ends lost 3 bases and 0 bases respectively, with 10 bases between them. Germline assignment: CDR1 SGHRS and CDR2 YFSETQ. The CDR3 DNA follows: TGCGCCAGCAGCTCAGGGACAAGCTCCTACAATGAGCAGTTCTTC. Translated, it gives CASSSGTSSYNEQFF.

Ten or more counts support this clonotype. For the CDR3, the DNA is TGCAGTACCGGGACCTATCAAGAGACCCAGTACTTC. Its translation is CSTGTYQETQYF. This chain links TRBV20-1 with TRBJ2-5; D assignment may be TRBD1 or TRBD2 (5 bases each). CDR3 length: 12 residues. V gave up 8 bases and J gave up 2 bases, with 12 bases separating them. From germline, CDR1 is DFQATT and CDR2 SNEGSKA (reference sequence).

This clonotype was seen a few times. V usage is TRBV6-2 or TRBV6-3 and J usage is TRBJ1-5; maybe TRBD1 (5 bases). This CDR3 has 13 amino acids. The germline CDR1 and CDR2 sequences are MNHEY and SVGEGT. V lost 2 bases, J lost 6 bases, and 8 bases lay in between. The CDR3 region has the DNA TGTGCCAGCAGTTACGACAGTCTTCAGCCCCAGCATTTT. Encoded protein: CASSYDSLQPQHF.